These 16 T cell receptor beta chains came from one sample sequenced in a study of identical twins (TCRdb year 2016). The protocol used for the library was 5' RACE. Reads for this sample came from an Illumina HiSeq 2000. TCRdb reanalyzed the raw reads on its own, using fastp at Q25 for trimming and MiXCR for clone calling, and kept in-frame beta chains. Here each entry gathers all rows of one CDR3 protein and keeps the most common genes and DNA. The sample yields about 900,000 distinct CDR3 sequences; roughly an eighth were counted once. The top ten constitute under 2% of the sample. These data were likewise used in another study, on yellow fever vaccine responses in identical twins.

The sequenced sample was PBMCs. These receptors came from a woman aged 18-29 years in good health.

The chain is built from TRBV29-1 and TRBJ2-3; possible D gene TRBD2, 6 bases. Germline V gene lookup returns CDR1 SQVTM and CDR2 ANQGSEA. With 3 bases removed from V and 4 bases from J, the gap between germline ends came to 11 bases. The length of the CDR3 is 13 residues. DNA for the CDR3: TGCAGCGTTGACCCGGGAGTGGCAGATACGCAGTATTTT. This gives the protein CSVDPGVADTQYF.

The chain couples TRBV20-1 to TRBJ1-1; 7 bases match TRBD1. Germline V gives CDR1 DFQATT, CDR2 SNEGSKA (reference sequence). J gave up 5 bases and V 2 bases, and 11 bases lay outside the gene matches. There are 15 residues in the CDR3. The CDR3 reads CSARTHRGGTTEAFF. In DNA form, the CDR3 reads TGCAGTGCTAGAACCCACAGGGGCGGAACAACTGAAGCTTTCTTT.

The chain carries TRBV12-3 or TRBV12-4 and TRBJ2-2, with a weak D call TRBD1 (5 bases). Trimming took 8 bases from V and 5 from J, leaving 12 bases between them. The CDR3 is made up of 13 amino acids. The CDR3 spells CASHFRATGELFF. The DNA of the CDR3 is TGTGCCAGCCACTTCAGGGCTACCGGGGAGCTGTTTTTT.

The gene calls are TRBV19 and TRBJ2-7; D remains ambiguous. V was pared by 6 bases and J by 1 base, with 13 bases between. Germline values: CDR1 LNHDA, CDR2 SQIVND (reference sequence). This CDR3 contains 14 residues. This CDR3 reads CASSPAVESYEQYF. The CDR3 nucleotides are TGTGCCAGTAGCCCTGCCGTGGAGTCCTACGAGCAGTACTTC.

This clonotype was picked up many times. This rearrangement joins TRBV12-3 or TRBV12-4 to TRBJ1-1, with D tentatively TRBD1 (5 bases). V shed 2 bases and J shed 4 bases, with 11 bases lying between them. This CDR3 comprises 14 residues. CDR3 region: CASSLQGLSTEAFF. CDR3 DNA: TGTGCCAGCAGTTTACAGGGCTTGAGCACTGAAGCTTTCTTT.

This clonotype showed up many times. This rearrangement joins TRBV10-3 to TRBJ1-1; D is undetermined. Trimming removed 2 bases from V and 0 bases from J, with 4 bases in between. This CDR3 comprises 13 residues. CDR1 is ENHRY, CDR2 SYGVKD, per germline. The CDR3 nucleotides are TGTGCCATCAGTGAGCTAATGAACACTGAAGCTTTCTTT. The encoded protein is CAISELMNTEAFF.

The V call is TRBV15, the J call TRBJ2-3, with D tentatively TRBD2 (6 bases). The CDR3 runs 11 residues. The germline V and J ends were trimmed by 8 bases and 7 bases, with 10 bases remaining between them. Germline CDR1 reads LNHNV; CDR2 reads YYDKDF (reference sequence). For the CDR3, the DNA is TGTGCCACCCTGGGAGGCTATACGCAGTATTTT. This codes for CATLGGYTQYF.

The chain links TRBV20-1 to TRBJ2-3; D gene ambiguous. CDR1 is DFQATT, CDR2 SNEGSKA, per germline (reference sequence). The CDR3 sequence is 11 residues long. V dropped 0 bases and J dropped 6 bases, with 4 bases sitting between them. The CDR3 DNA reads TGCAGTGCTAGAGATGCTGATACGCAGTATTTT. Encoded protein: CSARDADTQYF.

The chain recombines TRBV5-5 with TRBJ1-4, with 8 bases matching TRBD1. Germline V gene lookup returns CDR1 SGHKS and CDR2 YYEKEE (reference sequence). Trimming took 7 bases from V and 8 from J; bases not matched to a gene: 22. This CDR3 has 18 residues. The CDR3 coding sequence is TGTGCCAGCGCACAATATGGGACAGGACTTGGAAGCGACGAAAAACTGTTTTTT. It encodes CASAQYGTGLGSDEKLFF.

The rearrangement links TRBV7-9 to TRBJ2-2; maybe TRBD1 (5 bases). Germline V lookup: CDR1 SEHNR, CDR2 FQNEAQ (reference sequence). V was clipped by 5 bases and J by 4 bases, with 11 bases between them. The CDR3 has 14 residues. CDR3 residues: CASSRTGFTGELFF. CDR3 bases: TGTGCCAGCAGCCGCACAGGTTTCACCGGGGAGCTGTTTTTT.

This clonotype was counted only a few times. J is TRBJ2-1 and V is TRBV11-2; 8 bases fit TRBD2. Trimming cost V 3 bases and J 8 bases; bases outside gene matches: 6. Per the germline V gene, CDR1 is SGHAT and CDR2 is FQNNGV. The CDR3 runs to 14 residues. The CDR3 DNA reads TGTGCCAGCAGCTTGCCTAGCGGGTTCGATGAGCAGTTCTTC. Protein product: CASSLPSGFDEQFF.

The CDR3 region is CAIVPRYQETQYF. The DNA for the CDR3 is TGTGCCATCGTCCCCCGCTACCAAGAGACCCAGTACTTC. V and J are TRBV2 and TRBJ2-5; D gene ambiguous. Germline V gene sequence: CDR1 SNHLY, CDR2 FYNNEI. V gave up 10 bases and J gave up 0 bases, with 12 bases separating them. This CDR3 has 13 residues. Based on the CDR3 plus reference TRBV2 and TRBJ2-5, the full variable domain is EPEVTQTPSHQVTQMGQEVILRCVPISNHLYFYWYRQILGQKVEFLVSFYNNEISEKSEIFDDQFSVERPDGSNFTLKIRSTKLEDSAMYFCAIVPRYQETQYFGPGTRLLVL.

This clonotype occurred a few times. The chain employs TRBV11-2 and TRBJ2-5; 7 bases agree with TRBD2. Per the germline V gene, CDR1 is SGHAT and CDR2 is FQNNGV. Trimming at V came to 2 bases and at J to 4 bases, leaving 7 bases not matched to a gene. The length of the CDR3 is 15 residues. The CDR3 coding sequence is TGTGCCAGCAGCTTACTGTTGCGGGAGATAGAGACCCAGTACTTC. Its protein is CASSLLLREIETQYF. The full variable domain, in which reference TRBV11-2 and TRBJ2-5 provide the parts outside the CDR3, is EAGVAQSPRYKIIEKRQSVAFWCNPISGHATLYWYQQILGQGPKLLIQFQNNGVVDDSQLPKDRFSAERLKGVDSTLKIQPAKLEDSAVYLCASSLLLREIETQYFGPGTRLLVL.

The sample holds a few counts of this clonotype. The chain uses TRBV5-1 and TRBJ2-3, with D possibly TRBD2 on 6 matching bases. This CDR3 has 15 residues. V lost 0 bases and J 4 bases, leaving 12 bases between the germline ends. The germline V gene encodes CDR1 SGHRS and CDR2 YFSETQ. The chain's CDR3 is CASSLVGGLSDTQYF. As DNA, the CDR3 is TGCGCCAGCAGCTTGGTGGGGGGACTGTCAGATACGCAGTATTTT.

V and J are TRBV11-2 and TRBJ2-3; 7 nucleotides agree with TRBD1. Germline trimming cut 0 bases from V and 3 bases from J; bases unmatched to any gene: 9. Germline CDR1 and CDR2: SGHAT and FQNNGV. This CDR3 spans 17 amino acids. The CDR3 DNA reads as TGTGCCAGCAGCTTAGATAGAGTCCTCAGGGGGACAGATACGCAGTATTTT. Translating gives CASSLDRVLRGTDTQYF.

This clonotype was recorded a few times. The chain uses TRBV6-1 and TRBJ2-7; maybe TRBD2 (5 bases). The CDR3 totals 15 residues. The ends were cut back, 6 bases at V and 4 bases at J, with 19 bases in the middle. CDR1 and CDR2 (germline): MNHNS, SASEGT. The CDR3, as DNA: TGTGCCAGCAGCCCCGGACTCCCTGGGCTTTACGAGCAGTACTTC. It encodes CASSPGLPGLYEQYF.